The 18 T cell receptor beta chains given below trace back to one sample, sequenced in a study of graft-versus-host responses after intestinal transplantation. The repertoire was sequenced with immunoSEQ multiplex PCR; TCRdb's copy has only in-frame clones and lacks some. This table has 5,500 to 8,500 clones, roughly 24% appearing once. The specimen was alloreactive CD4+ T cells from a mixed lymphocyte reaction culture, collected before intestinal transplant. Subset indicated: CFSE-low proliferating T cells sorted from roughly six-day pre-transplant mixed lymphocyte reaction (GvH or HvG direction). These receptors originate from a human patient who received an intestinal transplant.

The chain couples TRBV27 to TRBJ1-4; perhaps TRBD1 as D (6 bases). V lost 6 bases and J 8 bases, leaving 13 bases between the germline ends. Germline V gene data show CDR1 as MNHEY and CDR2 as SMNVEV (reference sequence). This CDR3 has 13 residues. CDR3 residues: CASSLRGGEKLFF. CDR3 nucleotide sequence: TGTGCCAGCAGCCTCAGGGGTGGGGAAAAACTGTTTTTT.

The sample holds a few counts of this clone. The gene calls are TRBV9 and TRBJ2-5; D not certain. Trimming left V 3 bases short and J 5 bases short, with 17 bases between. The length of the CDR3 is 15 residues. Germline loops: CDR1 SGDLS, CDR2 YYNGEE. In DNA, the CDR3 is TGTGCCAGCAGCGGACATTCCACACAAGGGGAGACCCAGTACTTC. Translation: CASSGHSTQGETQYF. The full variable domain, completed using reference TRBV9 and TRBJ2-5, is DSGVTQTPKHLITATGQRVTLRCSPRSGDLSVYWYQQSLDQGLQFLIQYYNGEERAKGNILERFSAQQFPDLHSELNLSSLELGDSALYFCASSGHSTQGETQYFGPGTRLLVL.

The CDR3, as DNA: TGTGCCAGCTCACGAGGAGGGGGCGCCTACGAGCAGTACTTC. It yields the protein CASSRGGGAYEQYF. The chain joins TRBV18 to TRBJ2-7; weak D call: TRBD1 (7 bases). Trimming took 4 bases from V and 2 from J, leaving 12 bases between them. The germline CDR1 and CDR2 sequences are KGHSH and LQKENI. This CDR3 comprises 14 residues.

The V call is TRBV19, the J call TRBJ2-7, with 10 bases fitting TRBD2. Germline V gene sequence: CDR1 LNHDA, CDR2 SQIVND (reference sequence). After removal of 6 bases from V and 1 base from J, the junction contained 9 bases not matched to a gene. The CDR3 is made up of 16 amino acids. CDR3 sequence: CASSRLAGANSYEQYF. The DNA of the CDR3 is TGTGCCAGTAGCCGGCTAGCGGGAGCAAATTCCTACGAGCAGTACTTC.

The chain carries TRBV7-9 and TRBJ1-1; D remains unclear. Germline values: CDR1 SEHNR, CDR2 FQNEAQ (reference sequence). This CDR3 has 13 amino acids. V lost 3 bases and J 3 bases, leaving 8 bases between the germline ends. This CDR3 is CASSLSEYTEAFF. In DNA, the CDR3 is TGTGCCAGCAGCTTGAGTGAGTACACTGAAGCTTTCTTT.

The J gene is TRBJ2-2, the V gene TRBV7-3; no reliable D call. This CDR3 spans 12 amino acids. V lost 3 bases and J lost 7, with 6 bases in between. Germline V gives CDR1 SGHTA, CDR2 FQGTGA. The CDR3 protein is CASSFLGGELFF. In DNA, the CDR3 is TGTGCCAGCAGCTTTCTAGGCGGGGAGCTGTTTTTT. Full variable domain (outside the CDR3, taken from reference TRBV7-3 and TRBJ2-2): GAGVSQTPSNKVTEKGKYVELRCDPISGHTALYWYRQSLGQGPEFLIYFQGTGAADDSGLPNDRFFAVRPEGSVSTLKIQRTERGDSAVYLCASSFLGGELFFGEGSRLTVL.

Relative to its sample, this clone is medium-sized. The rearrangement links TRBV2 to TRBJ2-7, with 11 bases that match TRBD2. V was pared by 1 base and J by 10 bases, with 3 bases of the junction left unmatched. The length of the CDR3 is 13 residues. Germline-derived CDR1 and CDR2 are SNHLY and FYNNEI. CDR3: CASSEGSGRVQYF. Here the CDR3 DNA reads TGTGCCAGCAGTGAAGGTAGCGGGAGGGTACAGTACTTC. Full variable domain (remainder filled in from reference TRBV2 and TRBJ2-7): EPEVTQTPSHQVTQMGQEVILRCVPISNHLYFYWYRQILGQKVEFLVSFYNNEISEKSEIFDDQFSVERPDGSNFTLKIRSTKLEDSAMYFCASSEGSGRVQYFGPGTRLTVT.

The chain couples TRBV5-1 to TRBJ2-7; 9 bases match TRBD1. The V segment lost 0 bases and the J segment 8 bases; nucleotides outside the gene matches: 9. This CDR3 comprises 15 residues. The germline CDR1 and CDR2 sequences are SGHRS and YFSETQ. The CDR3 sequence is CASSLGYQTGGQQYF. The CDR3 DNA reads TGCGCCAGCAGCTTGGGATATCAAACAGGGGGCCAGCAGTACTTC.

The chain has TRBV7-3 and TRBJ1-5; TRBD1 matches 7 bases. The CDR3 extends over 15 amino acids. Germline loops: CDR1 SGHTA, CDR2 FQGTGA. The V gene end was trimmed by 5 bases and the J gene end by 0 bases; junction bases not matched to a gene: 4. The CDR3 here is CASSRGQASNQPQHF. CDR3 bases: TGTGCCAGCAGCAGAGGACAGGCTAGCAATCAGCCCCAGCATTTT.

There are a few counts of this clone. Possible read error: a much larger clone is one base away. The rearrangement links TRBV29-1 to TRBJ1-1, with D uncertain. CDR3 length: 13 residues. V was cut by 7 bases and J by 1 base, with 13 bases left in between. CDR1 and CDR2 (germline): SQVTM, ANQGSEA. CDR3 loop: CSARWGENTEAFF. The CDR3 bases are TGCAGCGCCCGGTGGGGAGAGAACACTGAAGCTTTCTTT. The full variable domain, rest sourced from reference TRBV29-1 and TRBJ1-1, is SAVISQKPSRDICQRGTSLTIQCQVDSQVTMMFWYRQQPGQSLTLIATANQGSEATYESGFVIDKFPISRPNLTFSTLTVSNMSPEDSSIYLCSARWGENTEAFFGQGTRLTVV.

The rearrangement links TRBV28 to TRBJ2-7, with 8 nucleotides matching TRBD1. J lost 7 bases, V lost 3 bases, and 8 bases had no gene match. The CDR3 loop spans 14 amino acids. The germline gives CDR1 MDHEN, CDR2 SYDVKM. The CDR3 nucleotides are TGTGCCAGCAGTTTGACAGGGGCCGTGAGGGAGCAGTACTTC. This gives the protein CASSLTGAVREQYF.

The CDR3 DNA sequence: TGTGCCAGCAGCTTAGGACCGTTGACAGGCCCCTACGAGCAGTACTTC. It codes for CASSLGPLTGPYEQYF. This rearrangement joins TRBV7-9 to TRBJ2-7; D may be TRBD1 (6 bases). V lost 1 base and J lost 2, with 15 bases in between. Germline V gene sequence: CDR1 SEHNR, CDR2 FQNEAQ (reference sequence). The CDR3 covers 16 residues. The full variable domain, in which reference TRBV7-9 and TRBJ2-7 provide the parts outside the CDR3, is DTGVSQNPRHKITKRGQNVTFRCDPISEHNRLYWYRQTLGQGPEFLTYFQNEAQLEKSRLLSDRFSAERPKGSFSTLEIQRTEQGDSAMYLCASSLGPLTGPYEQYFGPGTRLTVT.

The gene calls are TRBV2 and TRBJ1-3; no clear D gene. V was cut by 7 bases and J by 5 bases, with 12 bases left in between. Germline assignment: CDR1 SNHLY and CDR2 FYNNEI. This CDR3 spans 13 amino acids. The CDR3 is CASNDPRRNTIYF. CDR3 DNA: TGTGCCAGCAACGACCCCCGGAGAAACACCATATATTTT.

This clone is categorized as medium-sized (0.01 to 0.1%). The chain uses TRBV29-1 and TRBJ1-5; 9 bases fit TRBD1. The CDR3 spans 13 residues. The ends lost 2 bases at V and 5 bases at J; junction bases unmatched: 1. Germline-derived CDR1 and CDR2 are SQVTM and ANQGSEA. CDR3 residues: CSVETGGDQPQHF. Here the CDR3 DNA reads TGCAGCGTTGAAACAGGGGGCGATCAGCCCCAGCATTTT.

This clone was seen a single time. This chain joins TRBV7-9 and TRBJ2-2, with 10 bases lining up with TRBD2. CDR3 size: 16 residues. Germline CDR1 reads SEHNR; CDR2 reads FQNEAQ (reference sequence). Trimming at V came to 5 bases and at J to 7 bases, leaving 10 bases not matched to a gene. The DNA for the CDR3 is TGTGCCAGCAGCCAAGGTGGGACTAGCGTTTACGGGGAGCTGTTTTTT. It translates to CASSQGGTSVYGELFF.

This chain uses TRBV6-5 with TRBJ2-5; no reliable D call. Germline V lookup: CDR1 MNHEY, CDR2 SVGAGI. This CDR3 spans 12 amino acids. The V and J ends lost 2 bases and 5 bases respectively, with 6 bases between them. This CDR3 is CASSYNGETQYF. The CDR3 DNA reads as TGTGCCAGCAGTTACAACGGGGAGACCCAGTACTTC.

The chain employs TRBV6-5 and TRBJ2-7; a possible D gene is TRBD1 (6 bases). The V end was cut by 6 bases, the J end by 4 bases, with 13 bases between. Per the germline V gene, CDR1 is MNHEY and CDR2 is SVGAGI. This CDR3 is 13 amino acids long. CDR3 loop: CASSPRGAYEQYF. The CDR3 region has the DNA TGTGCCAGCAGCCCCAGGGGCGCGTACGAGCAGTACTTC.

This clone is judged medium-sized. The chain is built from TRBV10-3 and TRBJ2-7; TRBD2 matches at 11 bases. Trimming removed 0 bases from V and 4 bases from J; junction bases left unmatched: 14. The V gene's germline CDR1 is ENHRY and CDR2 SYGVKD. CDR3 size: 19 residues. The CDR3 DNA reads TGTGCCATCAGTGAGTCGATCCCCTGGGTAGCGGGAGGGCGGTACGAGCAGTACTTC. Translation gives CAISESIPWVAGGRYEQYF.